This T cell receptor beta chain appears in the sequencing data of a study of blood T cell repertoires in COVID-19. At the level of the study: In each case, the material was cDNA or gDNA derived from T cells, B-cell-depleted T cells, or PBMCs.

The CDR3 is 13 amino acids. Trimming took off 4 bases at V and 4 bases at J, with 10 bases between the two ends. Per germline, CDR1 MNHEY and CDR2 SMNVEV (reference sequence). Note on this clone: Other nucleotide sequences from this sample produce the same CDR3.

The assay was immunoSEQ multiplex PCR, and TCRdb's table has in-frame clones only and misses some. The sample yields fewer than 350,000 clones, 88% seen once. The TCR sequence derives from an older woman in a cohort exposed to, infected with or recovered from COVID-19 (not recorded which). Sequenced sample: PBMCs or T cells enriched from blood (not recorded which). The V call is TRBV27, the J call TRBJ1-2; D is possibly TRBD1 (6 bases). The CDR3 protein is CASSSTGSYGYTF. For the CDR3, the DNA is TGTGCCAGCAGTTCAACAGGGTCCTATGGCTACACCTTC.